Below are 25 T cell receptor beta chains sequenced from a single sample in a study of PD-L1 blockade in urothelial cancer. Using immunoSEQ multiplex PCR, the repertoire was profiled, and TCRdb retains in-frame clones only, with some absent. The sample consists of approximately 100,000 clones, about 91% of them appearing once. This sample comprised PBMCs, obtained around atezolizumab (anti-PD-L1) treatment. These receptors were taken from a woman of 80 years or more with urothelial cancer.

The chain has TRBV6-1 and TRBJ2-7; a possible D gene is TRBD1 (6 bases). V gave up 7 bases and J gave up 5 bases, with 9 bases separating them. This CDR3 contains 11 residues. Germline V gives CDR1 MNHNS, CDR2 SASEGT. The CDR3 DNA reads TGTGCCAGCACAGGGGTTGACGAGCAGTACTTC. Amino acid sequence: CASTGVDEQYF.

V and J are TRBV4-2 and TRBJ2-2, with D possibly TRBD2 on 6 matching bases. V lost 2 bases to trimming and J lost 2 bases, with 18 bases between them. In germline, CDR1 is LGHNA, CDR2 YNFKEQ. The CDR3 runs 18 residues. The DNA of the CDR3 is TGTGCCAGCAGCCAATCCGGACTATCCGCTAGTAACACCGGGGAGCTGTTTTTT. Its protein product is CASSQSGLSASNTGELFF.

The chain is built from TRBV19 and TRBJ1-1; 9 positions agree with TRBD1. CDR3 length: 14 residues. CDR1 is LNHDA, CDR2 SQIVND, per germline (reference sequence). The ends lost 5 bases at V and 4 bases at J; junction bases unmatched: 5. Here the CDR3 DNA reads TGTGCCAGTAGTCTACAGGGGGCCGGCACTGAAGCTTTCTTT. Translation: CASSLQGAGTEAFF.

The chain combines TRBV5-1 with TRBJ1-3; D remains unclear. Trimming removed 0 bases from V and 0 bases from J, with 13 bases in between. Germline CDR1 reads SGHRS; CDR2 reads YFSETQ. CDR3 length: 17 residues. CDR3 nucleotides: TGCGCCAGCAGCTTGGGCTTCAACAGCCTCTCTGGAAACACCATATATTTT. It translates to CASSLGFNSLSGNTIYF.

V gene TRBV15 combines with J gene TRBJ1-3, with 8 bases aligning to TRBD1. The CDR3 sequence is 16 residues long. J gave up 4 bases and V 5 bases, and 10 bases lay outside the gene matches. The germline CDR1 and CDR2 sequences are LNHNV and YYDKDF (reference sequence). CDR3 residues: CATSPRTGLMGNTIYF. Written as DNA, the CDR3 is TGTGCCACCAGCCCCCGGACAGGGCTTATGGGAAACACCATATATTTT.

This chain links TRBV6-8 with TRBJ1-2; D possibly corresponds to TRBD1 (5 bases). This CDR3 is built from 12 residues. The germline gives CDR1 MNHGY, CDR2 SAAAGT. Trimming removed 5 bases at V and 8 bases at J, with 12 bases between. This CDR3 is CASSHRLLGYTF. The DNA for the CDR3 is TGTGCCAGCAGTCACAGGTTGTTGGGCTACACCTTC.

The chain is built from TRBV5-1 and TRBJ1-3; weak D call: TRBD1 (5 bases). V gave up 4 bases and J gave up 0 bases, with 14 bases separating them. The CDR3 sequence is 16 residues long. Germline CDR1 reads SGHRS; CDR2 reads YFSETQ. The CDR3 sequence is CASSPIGASSGNTIYF. CDR3 coding DNA: TGCGCCAGCAGCCCCATTGGGGCAAGCTCTGGAAACACCATATATTTT.

This chain joins TRBV27 and TRBJ2-7; D not certain. This CDR3 has 13 residues. CDR1 and CDR2 from the germline V gene are MNHEY and SMNVEV (reference sequence). The V gene lost 2 bases and the J gene lost 6 bases, with 11 bases spanning the gap. CDR3 sequence reads: CASSLAGSGEQYF. CDR3 nucleotides: TGTGCCAGCAGTTTAGCCGGGTCTGGCGAGCAGTACTTC.

This clone appeared a single time. The gene calls are TRBV5-1 and TRBJ2-5, with unresolved D. V lost 0 bases to trimming and J lost 0 bases, with 9 bases between them. Germline CDR1 is SGHRS and CDR2 is YFSETQ. The CDR3 has 15 residues. The chain's CDR3 is CASSLDSSYQETQYF. CDR3 nucleotides: TGCGCCAGCAGCTTGGACAGCTCGTACCAAGAGACCCAGTACTTC.

This chain connects TRBV9 to TRBJ2-3; TRBD2 agrees at 9 bases. Trimming cost V 2 bases and J 1 base; bases outside gene matches: 11. The CDR3 has 18 amino acids. Looked up from germline, CDR1 is SGDLS and CDR2 is YYNGEE. This CDR3 reads CASSVGHRGRAGTDTQYF. In DNA, the CDR3 is TGTGCCAGCAGCGTCGGGCATCGCGGGAGGGCCGGCACAGATACGCAGTATTTT.

V gene TRBV4-1 combines with J gene TRBJ2-5; 7 nucleotides match TRBD1. CDR1 is MGHRA, CDR2 YSYEKL, per germline. V gave up 0 bases and J gave up 4 bases; unmatched junction bases: 8. The CDR3 is 16 residues long. CDR3 coding DNA: TGCGCCAGCAGCCAAGACGGAGACAGGGTGGGAGAGACCCAGTACTTC. Protein: CASSQDGDRVGETQYF.

This chain joins TRBV6-1 and TRBJ2-2; 9 nucleotides agree with TRBD2. The trim removed 3 bases at V and 7 bases at J, leaving 9 bases unmatched. Germline CDR1 reads MNHNS; CDR2 reads SASEGT. This CDR3 is 16 amino acids long. CDR3 in amino acids: CASSEGAREGRGELFF. The CDR3 bases are TGTGCCAGCAGTGAGGGGGCGCGGGAGGGTCGCGGGGAGCTGTTTTTT.

V usage is TRBV15 and J usage is TRBJ2-3, with 7 bases identical to TRBD2. V lost 3 bases, J lost 0 bases, and 0 bases stayed unmatched. The germline CDR1 and CDR2 sequences are LNHNV and YYDKDF (reference sequence). The CDR3 runs 14 residues. DNA for the CDR3: TGTGCCACCAGCAGTAGCGGGAGCACAGATACGCAGTATTTT. Translating gives CATSSSGSTDTQYF.

The CDR3 is CSVEDLRGGEQYF. CDR3 DNA: TGCAGCGTTGAAGATCTTAGGGGCGGTGAGCAGTACTTC. The chain uses TRBV29-1 and TRBJ2-7; perhaps TRBD1 as D (5 bases). This CDR3 is built from 13 residues. V gave up 0 bases and J gave up 7 bases, with 13 bases separating them. Germline CDR1 reads SQVTM; CDR2 reads ANQGSEA.

The chain recombines TRBV2 with TRBJ2-2; D is ambiguous. The V end lost 6 bases, the J end lost 2 bases, and 7 bases lay between the germline ends. This CDR3 region has 13 residues. From germline, CDR1 is SNHLY and CDR2 FYNNEI. The CDR3 sequence is CASSYLNTGELFF. In DNA form, the CDR3 reads TGTGCCAGCAGCTATCTAAACACCGGGGAGCTGTTTTTT.

The V call is TRBV4-2, the J call TRBJ2-5; 8 bases align to TRBD1. From germline, CDR1 is LGHNA and CDR2 YNFKEQ. The trim removed 5 bases at V and 4 bases at J, leaving 6 bases unmatched. The length of the CDR3 is 14 residues. The CDR3, as DNA: TGTGCCAGCAGCGGACAGGGTGTTTTAGAGACCCAGTACTTC. As protein: CASSGQGVLETQYF.

The chain recombines TRBV2 with TRBJ1-1; 8 bases line up with TRBD1. Looked up from germline, CDR1 is SNHLY and CDR2 is FYNNEI. J lost 5 bases, V lost 6 bases, and 8 bases had no gene match. The length of the CDR3 is 14 residues. Here the CDR3 reads CASRTGQGRTEAFF. Here the CDR3 DNA reads TGTGCCAGCAGGACCGGACAGGGTAGGACTGAAGCTTTCTTT.

CDR3 DNA sequence: TGTGCCAGCAGCTTAGACCCTCTGGGGGGGGATACGCAGTATTTT. Its translation: CASSLDPLGGDTQYF. The V gene is TRBV11-2, the J gene TRBJ2-3; TRBD2 matches at 7 bases. The CDR3 has 15 amino acids. V lost 0 bases and J lost 6; bases outside the gene matches: 6. Germline lookup yields CDR1 SGHAT and CDR2 FQNNGV. Looking up the rest from reference TRBV11-2 and TRBJ2-3 gives the full variable domain: EAGVAQSPRYKIIEKRQSVAFWCNPISGHATLYWYQQILGQGPKLLIQFQNNGVVDDSQLPKDRFSAERLKGVDSTLKIQPAKLEDSAVYLCASSLDPLGGDTQYFGPGTRLTVL.

In its sample, this clone was seen a few times. The chain is built from TRBV20-1 and TRBJ2-7, with D hard to call. Germline V gives CDR1 DFQATT, CDR2 SNEGSKA (reference sequence). The CDR3 has 11 amino acids. Trimming took 1 base from V and 3 from J, leaving 4 bases between them. CDR3 nucleotide sequence: TGCAGTGCTAGAGTTAGCTACGAGCAGTACTTC. Protein: CSARVSYEQYF.

The chain's CDR3 is CASTVGSGRNTEAFF. The CDR3 DNA reads as TGTGCCAGCACCGTTGGGTCGGGGAGGAACACTGAAGCTTTCTTT. The V and J genes are TRBV2 and TRBJ1-1; D remains ambiguous. CDR3 size: 15 residues. Trimming cost V 7 bases and J 1 base, with 16 bases left between them. Germline V lookup: CDR1 SNHLY, CDR2 FYNNEI. Full variable domain (outside the CDR3, taken from reference TRBV2 and TRBJ1-1): EPEVTQTPSHQVTQMGQEVILRCVPISNHLYFYWYRQILGQKVEFLVSFYNNEISEKSEIFDDQFSVERPDGSNFTLKIRSTKLEDSAMYFCASTVGSGRNTEAFFGQGTRLTVV.

CDR3 sequence reads: CASTDRDTREKLFF. DNA for the CDR3: TGTGCCTCAACCGACAGGGACACGAGGGAAAAACTGTTTTTT. The chain is built from TRBV19 and TRBJ1-4, with 7 bases fitting TRBD1. This CDR3 is 14 amino acids long. CDR1 and CDR2 (germline): LNHDA, SQIVND (reference sequence). V was clipped by 11 bases and J by 8 bases; unmatched bases: 14. The full variable domain, completed using reference TRBV19 and TRBJ1-4, is DGGITQSPKYLFRKEGQNVTLSCEQNLNHDAMYWYRQDPGQGLRLIYYSQIVNDFQKGDIAEGYSVSREKKESFPLTVTSAQKNPTAFYLCASTDRDTREKLFFGSGTQLSVL.

V and J are TRBV2 and TRBJ2-1; 7 bases line up with TRBD1. Germline lookup yields CDR1 SNHLY and CDR2 FYNNEI. The V and J ends lost 3 bases and 4 bases, in that order; junction bases with no gene match: 3. There are 14 residues in the CDR3. CDR3 region: CASSDRGWYNEQFF. In nucleotides, the CDR3 is TGTGCCAGCAGTGACAGGGGGTGGTACAATGAGCAGTTCTTC.

V and J are TRBV7-3 and TRBJ2-1; 14 nucleotides align to TRBD2. CDR3 length: 16 amino acids. CDR1 is SGHTA and CDR2 is FQGTGA in the germline V gene. The ends lost 4 bases at V and 9 bases at J; junction bases unmatched: 8. CDR3 in DNA: TGTGCCAGCAGCTCTTCCGGGACTAGCGGGAGTGGTGAGCAGTTCTTC. This encodes CASSSSGTSGSGEQFF.

The chain couples TRBV28 to TRBJ1-2, with TRBD1 identical over 10 bases. This CDR3 is 14 amino acids long. CDR1 MDHEN and CDR2 SYDVKM come from the germline V gene. V lost 5 bases to trimming and J lost 8 bases; unmatched junction nucleotides: 8. This chain's CDR3 is CASSTGQGTYGYTF. CDR3 nucleotide sequence: TGTGCCAGCAGTACGGGACAGGGGACCTACGGCTACACCTTC.

The rearrangement links TRBV6-1 to TRBJ2-7; unclear D gene. V lost 7 bases and J lost 0, with 10 bases in between. In germline, CDR1 is MNHNS, CDR2 SASEGT. The CDR3 loop spans 13 amino acids. The CDR3 DNA is TGTGCCAGCATTACGGTGAGCTCCTACGAGCAGTACTTC. It specifies CASITVSSYEQYF.